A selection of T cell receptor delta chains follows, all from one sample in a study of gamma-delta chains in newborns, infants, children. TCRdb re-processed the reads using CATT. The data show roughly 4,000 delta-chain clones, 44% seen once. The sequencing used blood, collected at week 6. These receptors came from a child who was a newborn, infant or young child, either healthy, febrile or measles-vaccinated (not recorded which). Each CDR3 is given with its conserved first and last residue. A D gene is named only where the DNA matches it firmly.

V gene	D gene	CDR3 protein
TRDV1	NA	CALGNRPPHTGITDKLIF
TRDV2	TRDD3	CACDTVVMGDTPYTDKLIF
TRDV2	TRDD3	CACDILGDVSWDTRQMFF
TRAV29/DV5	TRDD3	CAALLSVPSLRTAGYAPWADKLIF
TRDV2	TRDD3	CACDTGGYFSWDTRQMFF
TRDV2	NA	CACELVSPSDTYTDKLIF
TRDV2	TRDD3	CACDTGGYHSSWDTRQMFF
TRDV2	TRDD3	CACDTVPSGHWGRKPHQGKHIF
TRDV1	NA	CALGELRFLSLGLNDKLIF
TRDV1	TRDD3	CALGELDFLQLGDTMVHTDKLIF
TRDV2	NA	CACVTVQLGVLYSDKLIF
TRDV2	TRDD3	CACDTLGGGPYLTAQLFF
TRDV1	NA	CALGIPARSYSWGITDKLIF
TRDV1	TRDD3	CALGELTYWGIRPYTDKLIF
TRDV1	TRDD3	CALGEFRPQGEGIHLNDKLIF